A single T cell receptor beta chain is shown here with its context. No antigen is known for it. The identical CDR3 is also encoded by other nucleotide sequences in the sample. Both 60 Vbeta primers and 13 Jbeta primers went into the PCR. Using immunoSEQ multiplex PCR, the repertoire was profiled, and TCRdb retains in-frame clones only, with some absent. Among about 200,000 clones listed, almost 80% were seen once. The data derive from a study of cytomegalovirus exposure and HLA in healthy donors. Overall study results and limits: Rare TCR sequences predominated, though certain public TCRs were found in many donors. According to an earlier analysis, most TCR beta V segments yielded productive rearrangements about 87% or about 30% of the time. In a later analysis, TCR beta V- and J-gene trimming was associated with a missense DCLRE1C variant. The authors listed 180 or so TCR beta chains as cytomegalovirus-associated.

Germline values: CDR1 LNHDA, CDR2 SQIVND (reference sequence). CDR3 length equals 14 residues. V was clipped by 8 bases and J by 0 bases; unmatched bases: 3. The chain uses TRBV19 and TRBJ1-5, with 8 bases matching TRBD1. The material sequenced was PBMCs. The receptor's source is a male donor in good health and CMV-seronegative. In DNA form, the CDR3 reads TGTGCCAGTTGCAGGGGGCTTAGCAATCAGCCCCAGCATTTT. It specifies CASCRGLSNQPQHF.